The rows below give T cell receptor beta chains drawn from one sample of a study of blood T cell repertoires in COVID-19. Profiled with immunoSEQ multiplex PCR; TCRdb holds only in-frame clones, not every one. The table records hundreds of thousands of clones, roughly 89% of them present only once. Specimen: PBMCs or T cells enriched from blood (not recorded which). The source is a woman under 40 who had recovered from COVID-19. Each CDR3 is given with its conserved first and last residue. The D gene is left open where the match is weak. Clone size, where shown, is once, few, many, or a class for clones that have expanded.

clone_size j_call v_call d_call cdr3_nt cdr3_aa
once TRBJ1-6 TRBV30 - TGTGCACTGGCTCAGGGGCAGGGGAATTCACCCCTCCACTTT CALAQGQGNSPLHF
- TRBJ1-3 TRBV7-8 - TGTGCCAGCAGCTTTAGACTGTCGAACTCTGGAAACACCATATATTTT CASSFRLSNSGNTIYF
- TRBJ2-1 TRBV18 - TGTGCCAGCTCACCCCAGGGGTTGGGCAATGAGCAGTTCTTC CASSPQGLGNEQFF
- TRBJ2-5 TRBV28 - TGTGCCAGCAGTTTAACCCGGGGAGGAGTCTACCAAGAGACCCAGTACTTC CASSLTRGGVYQETQYF
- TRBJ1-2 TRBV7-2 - TGTGCCAGCAGCGGAACAGCCCAGGATGGCTACACCTTC CASSGTAQDGYTF
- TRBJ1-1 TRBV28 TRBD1 TGTGCCAGCAGTTTAGGACAGGGCGCTGAAGCTTTCTTT CASSLGQGAEAFF
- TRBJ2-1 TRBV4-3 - TGCGCCAGCAGCCAAGGGCTCCCCACACGGGACTACAATGAGCAGTTCTTC CASSQGLPTRDYNEQFF
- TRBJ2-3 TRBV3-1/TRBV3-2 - TGTGCCAGCAGCCGTCGACTAGATGGTACAGATACGCAGTATTTT CASSRRLDGTDTQYF
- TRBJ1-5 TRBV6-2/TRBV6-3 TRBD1 TGTGCCAGCAGTTACTCGCGCACAGGGGGCATTGGCAATCAGCCCCAGCATTTT CASSYSRTGGIGNQPQHF
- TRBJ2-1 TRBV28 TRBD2 TGTGCCAGCAGAGGGACTAGCGGGAGACCCCATGAGCAGTTCTTC CASRGTSGRPHEQFF
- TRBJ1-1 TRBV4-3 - TGCGCCAGCAGCCAACAGGGTGGGGAAACTGAAGCTTTCTTT CASSQQGGETEAFF
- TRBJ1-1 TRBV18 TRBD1 TGTGCCAGCTCACCGAGGACAGGGACGAGCACTGAAGCTTTCTTT CASSPRTGTSTEAFF
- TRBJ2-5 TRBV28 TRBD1 TGTGCCAGCAGTTCCCATCCTGGACAGGTTAAAGAGACCCAGTACTTC CASSSHPGQVKETQYF
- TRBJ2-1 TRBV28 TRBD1 TGTGCCAGCAGCTGGGCAGGGGGAGATGAGCAGTTCTTC CASSWAGGDEQFF
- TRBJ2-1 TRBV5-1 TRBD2 TGCGCCAGCAGCTTGTCAGCGGGAAGAGACAATGAGCAGTTCTTC CASSLSAGRDNEQFF
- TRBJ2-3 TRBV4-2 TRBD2 TGTGCCAGCAGCCAAGGGAGCGGGAGTGGAGATACGCAGTATTTT CASSQGSGSGDTQYF
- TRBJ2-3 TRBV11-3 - TGTGCCAGCAGCCCCCGGGAGCGAGATACGCAGTATTTT CASSPRERDTQYF
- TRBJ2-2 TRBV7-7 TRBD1 TGTGCTAGCAGCAGTAACCGGGACAGGGGAAGGACCGGGGAGCTGTTTTTT CASSSNRDRGRTGELFF
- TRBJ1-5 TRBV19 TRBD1 TGTGCCAGTAGTATCACAGGGGAGACTCAGCCCCAGCATTTT CASSITGETQPQHF
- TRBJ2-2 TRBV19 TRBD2 TGTGCCAGTACCGGCGGGAGGGCCGGCACCGGGGAGCTGTTTTTT CASTGGRAGTGELFF
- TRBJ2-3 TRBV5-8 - TGTGCCAGCAGCTACGGGATTAGCACAGATACGCAGTATTTT CASSYGISTDTQYF
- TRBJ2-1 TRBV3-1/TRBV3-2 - TGTGCCAGCAGCCAAGAGAGGTGGCCGGGAGCACAGGAACACAATGAGCAGTTCTTC CASSQERWPGAQEHNEQFF
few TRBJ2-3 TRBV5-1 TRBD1 TGCGCCAGCAGCACGGGACAGGGCGGAACAGATACGCAGTATTTT CASSTGQGGTDTQYF
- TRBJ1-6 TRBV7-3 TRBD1 TGTGCCAGCAGCTTAGAATCAGGGGGTATTTCACCCCTCCACTTT CASSLESGGISPLHF